This T cell receptor (beta chain) derives from a study of shared clonotypes between healthy human individuals. In germline, CDR1 is MDHEN, CDR2 SYDVKM. Deletions cut 6 bases from V and 5 bases from J, with 25 bases between. The CDR3 covers 17 residues. Using immunoSEQ multiplex PCR, the repertoire was profiled, and TCRdb retains in-frame clones only, with some absent. The sample lists 550,000 to 800,000 clones; around 90% were seen once. This clonotype was sampled from a young man in good health. Some clones in this sample may be carry-over from other donors' samples. The V gene is TRBV28, the J gene TRBJ1-2; no reliable D call. Source material: memory CD8+ T cells from PBMCs. The subset denotes: CD45RO+ cells pooled with CCR7-negative TemRA cells. The CDR3 DNA reads as TGTGCCAGCAGGGAGCTGAATAATTCCCCTGGGTTGTATGGCTACACCTTC. It yields the protein CASRELNNSPGLYGYTF.